The next 8 T cell receptor beta chains were all read from a single sample in a study of STAT3 mutations in large granular lymphocyte leukemia. Overall study findings and caveats: Every T-LGLL patient had at least one immunodominant TCRbeta clonotype.

These receptors lack a known antigen. Method: immunoSEQ multiplex PCR; TCRdb's copy keeps in-frame clones and lacks some. The profile shows around 29,000 clones, approximately 86% of them singletons. Sequencing input: peripheral blood mononuclear cells. The receptors stem from a man aged 60 to 75 with T-cell large granular lymphocyte leukemia. Some clones in this sample may be carry-over from other donors' samples.

This chain links TRBV6-6 with TRBJ2-7; tentative D call: TRBD2 (5 bases). The CDR3 is 11 residues long. Looked up from germline, CDR1 is MNHNY and CDR2 is SVGAGI (reference sequence). Deletions cut 6 bases from V and 6 bases from J, with 9 bases between. The CDR3 spells CASSPSFEQYF. DNA of the CDR3: TGTGCCAGCAGCCCTAGCTTCGAGCAGTACTTC.

V is TRBV13 and J is TRBJ2-3, with D perhaps assigned TRBD1 or TRBD2 (5 bases each). Germline V gene sequence: CDR1 PRHDT, CDR2 FYEKMQ (reference sequence). Trimming shortened V by 5 bases and J by 9 bases, and 33 bases separated the two germline ends. The CDR3 contains 19 residues. DNA of the CDR3: TGTGCCAGCAGCCTTACTCGACCCGAACCCACAGGCTTGGCGGGCACGCAGTATTTT. This translates into CASSLTRPEPTGLAGTQYF.

The chain carries TRBV7-2 and TRBJ2-5; possibly TRBD1 for D (6 bases). CDR3 length: 17 amino acids. Trimming left V 4 bases short and J 2 bases short, with 20 bases between. From germline, CDR1 is SGHTA and CDR2 FQGNSA. CDR3 DNA sequence: TGTGCCAGCAGCTCCGCCCTTGGGACACAAGAACAAGAGACCCAGTACTTC. Translation gives CASSSALGTQEQETQYF.

V usage is TRBV5-1 and J usage is TRBJ2-2; TRBD2 aligns across 8 bases. This CDR3 is 14 amino acids long. Germline V lookup: CDR1 SGHRS, CDR2 YFSETQ. V shed 2 bases and J 4 bases; nucleotides not matched to a gene: 1. The DNA for the CDR3 is TGCGCCAGCAGCTTCCGGGAGGGCACCGGGGAGCTGTTTTTT. This encodes CASSFREGTGELFF.

This clone was observed once. The V and J genes are TRBV30 and TRBJ2-7; maybe TRBD1 (7 bases). Germline V gene data show CDR1 as GTSNPN and CDR2 as SVGIG (reference sequence). Trimming took off 4 bases at V and 5 bases at J, with 24 bases between the two ends. The CDR3 has 16 residues. The CDR3 DNA is TGTGCCTGGACCTTTTCAGGAGGGGGCAGGGAAAACGAGCAGTACTTC. This codes for CAWTFSGGGRENEQYF.

This rearrangement joins TRBV28 to TRBJ2-7; D is perhaps TRBD1 or TRBD2 (6 bases each). With 6 bases removed from V and 3 bases from J, the gap between germline ends came to 9 bases. In germline, CDR1 is MDHEN, CDR2 SYDVKM. The CDR3 is made up of 12 amino acids. The CDR3 sequence: CASRGGIYEQYF. CDR3 bases: TGTGCCAGCAGGGGGGGCATCTACGAGCAGTACTTC.

The chain has TRBV6-5 and TRBJ2-3, with D unresolved. V was pared by 5 bases and J by 6 bases, with 12 bases between. This CDR3 region has 13 residues. Germline V gene lookup returns CDR1 MNHEY and CDR2 SVGAGI. The CDR3 DNA reads as TGTGCCAGCAGTAGCCCCCAAGGCGATACGCAGTATTTT. Residues: CASSSPQGDTQYF.

The chain is built from TRBV7-2 and TRBJ2-5, with no clear D. This CDR3 has 13 residues. The V and J ends lost 4 bases and 4 bases respectively, with 10 bases between them. Per the germline V gene, CDR1 is SGHTA and CDR2 is FQGNSA. The CDR3 coding sequence is TGTGCCAGCAGCTCGAAAATAGGAGAGACCCAGTACTTC. Amino acid sequence: CASSSKIGETQYF.